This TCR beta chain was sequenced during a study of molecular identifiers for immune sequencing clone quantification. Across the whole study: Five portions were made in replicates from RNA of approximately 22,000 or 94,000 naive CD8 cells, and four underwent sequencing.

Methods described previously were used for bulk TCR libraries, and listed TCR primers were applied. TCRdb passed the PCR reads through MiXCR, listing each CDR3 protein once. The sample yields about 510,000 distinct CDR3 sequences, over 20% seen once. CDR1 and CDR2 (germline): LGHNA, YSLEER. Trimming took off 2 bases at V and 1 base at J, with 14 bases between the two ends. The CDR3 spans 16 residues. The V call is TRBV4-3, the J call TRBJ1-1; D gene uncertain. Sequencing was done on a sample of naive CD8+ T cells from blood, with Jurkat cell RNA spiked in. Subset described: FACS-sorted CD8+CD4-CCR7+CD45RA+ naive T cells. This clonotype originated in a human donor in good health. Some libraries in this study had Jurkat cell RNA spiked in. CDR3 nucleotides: TGCGCCAGCAGCCAAAAAAGGTCGGTTTGGAACACTGAAGCTTTCTTT. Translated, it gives CASSQKRSVWNTEAFF.